This TCR beta chain was sequenced in a study of monozygotic twins with inflammatory bowel disease. Overall study results and limits: Evidence failed to back one strong IBD-linked signal or clonotype. Differences in immunosuppressive treatment may have been a source of added variability in patient repertoires.

This CDR3 is 13 amino acids long. Looked up from germline, CDR1 is SEHNR and CDR2 is FQNEAQ (reference sequence). A word on this clonotype: What it recognizes is unknown.

3,000 to 4,500 ng of total RNA went into each TCR library. TCRdb reworked the 5' RACE reads into one entry per CDR3 protein, no DNA. Its listing shows 300,000 to 400,000 distinct CDR3 sequences. The V and J genes are TRBV7-9 and TRBJ1-5; no DNA is available, so the TRBD1 call from TCRdb remains unchecked. The material sequenced was blood. The sequence was collected from a human donor with ulcerative colitis or Crohn's disease, or a healthy co-twin of an affected twin (not recorded which). CDR3 region: CASSLEGPQPQHF.